Listed below are T cell receptor beta chains from one sample, sequenced in a study of cytomegalovirus exposure and HLA in healthy donors. Sequencing used immunoSEQ multiplex PCR; TCRdb keeps in-frame clones, though not all of them. The sample shows some 39,000 clones, and 4% sits with its ten largest clones. The specimen sequenced was PBMCs. The receptor set was obtained from a male donor in good health and CMV-seronegative. The CDR3 runs from the conserved cysteine through the conserved F or W. The order of the fields is D gene, J gene, CDR3 length, clone size, V gene, CDR3 DNA, CDR3 protein. The D gene is left open where the match is weak. Rows give clone size only sometimes, using once, few, many, or a class for an expanded clone.

.	TRBJ2-3	15	.	TRBV6-4	TGTGCCAGCAGTGACTCTTCGGGGGGCACAGATACGCAGTATTTT	CASSDSSGGTDTQYF
TRBD2	TRBJ2-1	13	.	TRBV29-1	TGCAGCGTACGCGGGGGGGCAGGGAATGAGCAGTTCTTC	CSVRGGAGNEQFF
TRBD1	TRBJ2-1	14	.	TRBV7-9	TGTGCCAGCAGCTCGGACAGGGCCGTCGATGAGCAGTTCTTC	CASSSDRAVDEQFF
.	TRBJ1-4	16	medium-sized	TRBV4-1	TGCGCCAGCAGCCTCATTGAGGCACGGAGTAATGAAAAACTGTTTTTT	CASSLIEARSNEKLFF
.	TRBJ2-6	15	.	TRBV7-9	TGTGCCAGCAGCTTCCTTCTCTCTGGGGCCAACGTCCTGACTTTC	CASSFLLSGANVLTF
TRBD2	TRBJ2-1	17	.	TRBV10-3	TGTGCCATCAGAGAATCCCTTGGACTAGCGGGGGGAAATGAGCAGTTCTTC	CAIRESLGLAGGNEQFF
TRBD1	TRBJ1-2	14	.	TRBV5-1	TGCGCCAGCAGCCTCCTCCGACAGGGGGATGGCTACACCTTC	CASSLLRQGDGYTF
TRBD1	TRBJ2-3	17	.	TRBV7-9	TGTGCCAGCAGCTTAGCTGGGACAGGGGGGTTAACAGATACGCAGTATTTT	CASSLAGTGGLTDTQYF
.	TRBJ2-5	14	.	TRBV7-8	TGTGCCAGCAGCTTAGGTGTCCACGGGGAGACCCAGTACTTC	CASSLGVHGETQYF
.	TRBJ1-1	15	.	TRBV19	TGTGCCAGTAGTAGTCATAAGCGAATGAACACTGAAGCTTTCTTT	CASSSHKRMNTEAFF
.	TRBJ1-5	14	.	TRBV6-1	TGTGCCAGCCTTAGCCAAGGGGGCAATCAGCCCCAGCATTTT	CASLSQGGNQPQHF
.	TRBJ1-1	15	.	TRBV28	TGTGCCAGCAGCCTTCCTTTGGGGCAGAACACTGAAGCTTTCTTT	CASSLPLGQNTEAFF
TRBD2	TRBJ2-2	15	.	TRBV27	TGTGCCAGCGGGGGACTAGCGGTAGGACCCGGGGAGCTGTTTTTT	CASGGLAVGPGELFF
.	TRBJ1-6	15	.	TRBV27	TGTGCCAGCCAGTCGAAAAGCTCCTATAATTCACCCCTCCACTTT	CASQSKSSYNSPLHF
.	TRBJ2-5	15	.	TRBV7-9	TGTGCCAGCAGCCCCGGGGGGCGGGGCCCAGGGACCCAGTACTTC	CASSPGGRGPGTQYF
.	TRBJ2-1	15	.	TRBV7-9	TGTGCCAGCAGCTTAGTTAAGGGGAGGTACAATGAGCAGTTCTTC	CASSLVKGRYNEQFF
.	TRBJ2-3	14	.	TRBV10-2	TGCGCCAGCAGTGTGGCCAGTAGAGGCGATACGCAGTATTTT	CASSVASRGDTQYF
.	TRBJ2-7	12	.	TRBV7-9	TGTGCCAGCACCTCGCTGTCCAGCGAGCAGTACTTC	CASTSLSSEQYF
.	TRBJ2-7	12	.	TRBV30	TGTGCCTGGAGTGTTGGCGGCTACGAGCAGTACTTC	CAWSVGGYEQYF
.	TRBJ1-3	16	.	TRBV5-5	TGTGCCAGCAGCTTGGGGGCAGGCGCCTCTGGAAACACCATATATTTT	CASSLGAGASGNTIYF
TRBD2	TRBJ2-3	15	.	TRBV6-4	TGTGCCAGCAGTGACGGCGGGGGGGGCGCAGATACGCAGTATTTT	CASSDGGGGADTQYF
.	TRBJ1-4	13	.	TRBV30	TGTGCCTGGAGACAGCCAACTAATGAAAAACTGTTTTTT	CAWRQPTNEKLFF
TRBD1	TRBJ1-2	14	.	TRBV11-1	TGTGCCAGCAGCTCCTCGGACAGGAACTATGGCTACACCTTC	CASSSSDRNYGYTF
.	TRBJ1-1	14	.	TRBV5-4	TGTGCCAGCAGCTTGGCCGGGAGTAACACTGAAGCTTTCTTT	CASSLAGSNTEAFF
TRBD1	TRBJ1-1	13	.	TRBV30	TGTGCCTGGGGGACAGGGGCCTCCCCAATGGCTTTCTTT	CAWGTGASPMAFF
.	TRBJ1-1	12	.	TRBV7-9	TGTGCCAGCAGCTTATCTGCAGGGTCGGCTTTCTTT	CASSLSAGSAFF
.	TRBJ2-1	13	.	TRBV29-1	TGCAGCGTAATGGGCAGGGTGGTGGATGAGCAGTTCTTC	CSVMGRVVDEQFF
TRBD1	TRBJ1-2	15	.	TRBV15	TGTGCCACCAGCAGAGGGGCAGGGGGCTCGCTCGGCTACACCTTC	CATSRGAGGSLGYTF
.	TRBJ2-2	13	.	TRBV7-3	TGTGCCAGCAGCTTCCGGGGGACCGGGGAGCTGTTTTTT	CASSFRGTGELFF
TRBD1	TRBJ2-1	15	.	TRBV5-1	TGCGCCAGCAGCTCACAGGGGGCCACCTACAATGAGCAGTTCTTC	CASSSQGATYNEQFF
TRBD1	TRBJ1-1	17	.	TRBV7-6	TGTGCCAGCAGCTTAGCGCCGGACAGGGTCCGCAACACTGAAGCTTTCTTT	CASSLAPDRVRNTEAFF
TRBD1	TRBJ1-1	15	.	TRBV9	TGTGCCAGCAGCGTAGAGGGACAGGTGGACACTGAAGCTTTCTTT	CASSVEGQVDTEAFF
TRBD1	TRBJ1-5	12	.	TRBV19	TGTGCCGGCGGGACAGGGAATCAGCCCCAGCATTTT	CAGGTGNQPQHF
.	TRBJ2-5	13	.	TRBV5-1	TGCGCCAGCAGCAAACACCGAACAGAGACCCAGTACTTC	CASSKHRTETQYF
TRBD1	TRBJ1-1	17	.	TRBV7-2	TGTGCCAGCAGCTTAGCGGGGACAGGGGGTAGGAACACTGAAGCTTTCTTT	CASSLAGTGGRNTEAFF
TRBD2	TRBJ2-3	14	.	TRBV6-5	TGTGCCAGCAGTTTGGGGGGGATCCCAGATACGCAGTATTTT	CASSLGGIPDTQYF
.	TRBJ1-1	11	.	TRBV28	TGTGCCAGCAGTCCGCTGACAGCCGCTTTCTTT	CASSPLTAAFF
TRBD1	TRBJ1-4	13	.	TRBV14	TGTGCCAGCAGCTTACGGGACAGTGAAAAACTGTTTTTT	CASSLRDSEKLFF
.	TRBJ2-7	14	.	TRBV5-4	TGTGCCAGCAGCTTGGGACGGGGGACCCACGAGCAGTACTTC	CASSLGRGTHEQYF
TRBD1	TRBJ2-7	13	.	TRBV6-5	TGTGCCAGCAGAAGAACAGGGGGCTATGAGCAGTACTTC	CASRRTGGYEQYF
TRBD1	TRBJ1-5	15	.	TRBV7-6	TGTGCCAGCAGCCGCAGACAGGGGATGGGACAGCCCCAGCATTTT	CASSRRQGMGQPQHF
.	TRBJ2-5	14	.	TRBV2	TGTGCCAGCAAAACTCTCGTGGAGGTAGAGACCCAGTACTTC	CASKTLVEVETQYF
TRBD1	TRBJ1-1	16	.	TRBV6-5	TGTGCCAGCAGTTACTCTAGGGGGCGGATGAACACTGAAGCTTTCTTT	CASSYSRGRMNTEAFF